The 20 T cell receptor beta chains below all came from one sample that was sequenced in a study of blood T cell repertoires in COVID-19. Using immunoSEQ multiplex PCR, the repertoire was profiled, and TCRdb retains in-frame clones only, with some absent. Among 150,000 to 190,000 clones listed, about nine tenths were seen once. Sequencing input: peripheral blood. These receptors all come from a woman in her sixties or seventies with acute or convalescent COVID-19.

The chain joins TRBV5-5 to TRBJ1-1; D may be TRBD1 (6 bases). The CDR3 extends over 16 amino acids. Germline CDR1 is SGHKS and CDR2 is YYEKEE (reference sequence). Trimming removed 4 bases from V and 0 bases from J, with 16 bases in between. In nucleotides, the CDR3 is TGTGCCAGCAGCGGGGATCCTCGGACAGTGAACACTGAAGCTTTCTTT. This sequence encodes CASSGDPRTVNTEAFF.

This rearrangement joins TRBV4-3 to TRBJ2-3, with D possibly TRBD1 on 6 matching bases. Per the germline V gene, CDR1 is LGHNA and CDR2 is YSLEER. With 5 bases removed from V and 6 bases from J, the gap between germline ends came to 12 bases. The CDR3 loop spans 13 amino acids. DNA of the CDR3: TGCGCCAGCAGCAGTCAGAGGGGGGATACGCAGTATTTT. This sequence encodes CASSSQRGDTQYF.

V gene TRBV2 combines with J gene TRBJ1-2; unclear D gene. Germline CDR1 reads SNHLY; CDR2 reads FYNNEI. The CDR3 consists of 11 residues. Trimming cost V 7 bases and J 6 bases, with 9 bases left between them. In nucleotides, the CDR3 is TGTGCCAGCAAGAAAGCCCATGGCTACACCTTC. It is translated as CASKKAHGYTF. Based on the CDR3 plus reference TRBV2 and TRBJ1-2, the full variable domain is EPEVTQTPSHQVTQMGQEVILRCVPISNHLYFYWYRQILGQKVEFLVSFYNNEISEKSEIFDDQFSVERPDGSNFTLKIRSTKLEDSAMYFCASKKAHGYTFGSGTRLTVV.

The chain couples TRBV5-5 to TRBJ2-3; D perhaps matches TRBD2 (5 bases). The germline CDR1 and CDR2 sequences are SGHKS and YYEKEE (reference sequence). The CDR3 sequence is 16 residues long. Trimming took 0 bases from V and 3 from J, leaving 14 bases between them. CDR3 nucleotide sequence: TGTGCCAGCAGCTTGGGGGCTAGCTTAGTGACAGATACGCAGTATTTT. Amino acids: CASSLGASLVTDTQYF.

This chain joins TRBV6-5 and TRBJ2-7; 7 nucleotides match TRBD1. The V gene's germline CDR1 is MNHEY and CDR2 SVGAGI. The CDR3 totals 15 residues. Losses at the gene ends were 5 bases for V and 0 bases for J; bases not matched to a gene: 7. CDR3: CASSPRDRSSYEQYF. The CDR3 DNA reads as TGTGCCAGCAGTCCCCGGGACAGAAGCTCCTACGAGCAGTACTTC.

The chain uses TRBV6-1 and TRBJ1-6; tentative D call: TRBD1 (5 bases). Trimming stripped 2 bases from V and 7 bases from J, with 18 bases between. There are 17 residues in the CDR3. Germline CDR1 and CDR2: MNHNS and SASEGT. CDR3 sequence: CASSENRAGRLNSPLHF. In nucleotides, the CDR3 is TGTGCCAGCAGTGAAAACCGCGCAGGGAGGCTCAATTCACCCCTCCACTTT.

The chain is built from TRBV5-1 and TRBJ1-3; D gene uncertain. From germline, CDR1 is SGHRS and CDR2 YFSETQ. This CDR3 comprises 17 residues. Trimming stripped 5 bases from V and 0 bases from J, with 18 bases between. CDR3 sequence: CASRPTRGDNSGNTIYF. The CDR3 DNA reads TGCGCCAGCAGACCTACTAGAGGAGATAACTCTGGAAACACCATATATTTT.

The chain employs TRBV12-3 or TRBV12-4 and TRBJ2-4; possible D gene TRBD1, 5 bases. Trimming removed 7 bases from V and 6 bases from J, with 10 bases in between. The CDR3 runs 12 residues. The CDR3 is CASNQGRNIQYF. The CDR3 nucleotides read TGTGCCAGCAACCAGGGTAGAAACATTCAGTACTTC.

The chain carries TRBV5-1 and TRBJ2-7; D gene unclear. V lost 2 bases to trimming and J lost 1 base, with 7 bases between them. The length of the CDR3 is 13 residues. Per germline, CDR1 SGHRS and CDR2 YFSETQ. The CDR3 protein is CASSFYISYEQYF. CDR3 in DNA: TGCGCCAGCAGCTTTTACATTTCCTACGAGCAGTACTTC.

The chain uses TRBV6-2 or TRBV6-3 and TRBJ1-5, with 10 bases matching TRBD1. The CDR3 totals 13 residues. Germline loops: CDR1 MNHEY, CDR2 SVGEGT. Trimming removed 1 base from V and 11 bases from J; junction bases left unmatched: 2. DNA of the CDR3: TGTGCCAGCAGTTACTTGGACAGGGGGGCCCAGCATTTT. Translation: CASSYLDRGAQHF.

The rearrangement uses TRBV7-2 and TRBJ2-7; 7 bases fit TRBD2. CDR3 length: 16 residues. V lost 5 bases and J lost 5; bases outside the gene matches: 15. CDR1 and CDR2 from the germline V gene are SGHTA and FQGNSA. The CDR3 DNA reads as TGTGCCAGCAGCCCCAACTGGGGAGGGGCAATCCACGAGCAGTACTTC. Protein sequence: CASSPNWGGAIHEQYF.

V usage is TRBV5-5 and J usage is TRBJ2-5, with 11 positions matching TRBD1. The CDR3 loop spans 17 amino acids. Germline loops: CDR1 SGHKS, CDR2 YYEKEE (reference sequence). The ends lost 4 bases at V and 5 bases at J; junction bases unmatched: 13. The CDR3 DNA reads TGTGCCAGCAGCGAGTCTGGGACAGGGGGTTATATGGAGACCCAGTACTTC. This codes for CASSESGTGGYMETQYF. The full variable domain, rest sourced from reference TRBV5-5 and TRBJ2-5, is DAGVTQSPTHLIKTRGQQVTLRCSPISGHKSVSWYQQVLGQGPQFIFQYYEKEERGRGNFPDRFSARQFPNYSSELNVNALLLGDSALYLCASSESGTGGYMETQYFGPGTRLLVL.

On this clone: Additional DNA sequences in this sample encode the identical CDR3. The V call is TRBV18, the J call TRBJ1-2; D is unclear. The CDR3 totals 13 residues. The germline gives CDR1 KGHSH, CDR2 LQKENI. The germline V and J ends were trimmed by 4 bases and 5 bases, with 11 bases remaining between them. As DNA, the CDR3 is TGTGCCAGCTCACGCCCCGACTCGTATGGCTACACCTTC. This encodes CASSRPDSYGYTF.

The CDR3 DNA is TGCAGCGTAGAGGGGGATATGAACACCGGGGAGCTGTTTTTT. Translating it yields CSVEGDMNTGELFF. The genes are TRBV29-1 and TRBJ2-2; weak D call: TRBD1 (6 bases). V lost 6 bases to trimming and J lost 1 base, with 12 bases between them. The CDR3 has 14 residues. The germline V gene encodes CDR1 SQVTM and CDR2 ANQGSEA.

This chain uses TRBV9 with TRBJ2-5; 10 bases fit TRBD2. This CDR3 comprises 13 residues. Germline V lookup: CDR1 SGDLS, CDR2 YYNGEE. After removal of 0 bases from V and 10 bases from J, the junction contained 3 bases not matched to a gene. CDR3 sequence (DNA): TGTGCCAGCAGCGTAGTTCCTAGCGGGAGCCAGTACTTC. It encodes CASSVVPSGSQYF.

This chain links TRBV11-2 with TRBJ1-3; D is undetermined. CDR3 length equals 16 residues. The V end lost 5 bases, the J end lost 3 bases, and 17 bases lay between the germline ends. CDR1 is SGHAT and CDR2 is FQNNGV in the germline V gene. This chain's CDR3 is CASSAGARGFGNTIYF. CDR3 DNA sequence: TGTGCCAGCAGCGCTGGAGCCCGGGGTTTTGGAAACACCATATATTTT.

The chain is built from TRBV5-1 and TRBJ1-5, with D possibly matching TRBD1 (6 bases). The V and J ends lost 3 bases and 7 bases respectively, with 14 bases between them. The CDR3 is 14 residues long. In germline, CDR1 is SGHRS, CDR2 YFSETQ. This chain's CDR3 is CASSWGGGMQPQHF. For the CDR3, the DNA is TGCGCCAGCAGCTGGGGAGGGGGTATGCAGCCCCAGCATTTT.

The chain employs TRBV18 and TRBJ1-2; D is unclear. CDR1 and CDR2 (germline): KGHSH, LQKENI. Trimming took 0 bases from V and 2 from J, leaving 7 bases between them. The length of the CDR3 is 14 residues. The CDR3 coding sequence is TGTGCCAGCTCACCACCGACGGGGAACTATGGCTACACCTTC. Translated, it gives CASSPPTGNYGYTF.

V is TRBV19 and J is TRBJ1-4; unclear D gene. CDR1 and CDR2 from the germline V gene are LNHDA and SQIVND (reference sequence). The CDR3 contains 16 residues. Trimming pared 4 bases from V and 0 bases from J, leaving 12 bases between. The CDR3 DNA sequence: TGTGCCAGTAGTACCGCCCGGTTCGCAACTAATGAAAAACTGTTTTTT. It codes for CASSTARFATNEKLFF.

The chain recombines TRBV19 with TRBJ1-2; unclear D gene. The CDR3 is made up of 17 amino acids. Germline assignment: CDR1 LNHDA and CDR2 SQIVND (reference sequence). V was cut by 5 bases and J by 2 bases, with 21 bases left in between. The CDR3 is CASSSRRRGRLNYGYTF. In nucleotides, the CDR3 is TGTGCCAGTAGTTCCAGGAGGCGGGGTCGGCTAAACTATGGCTACACCTTC.